Listed here are 3 T cell receptor beta chains from one sample, sequenced in a study of breast tumors, draining lymph nodes, adjacent tissues. MiXCR was run by TCRdb on the multiplex PCR reads, yielding one entry per CDR3 protein. Among about 270,000 distinct CDR3 sequences listed, around 31% were seen once. Breast cancer patients provided tissue from their axillary draining lymph nodes. Sequencing input: axillary lymph node tissue. These receptors originate from a female donor with breast cancer. Some clones in this sample may be carry-over from other donors' samples.

The V gene is TRBV29-1, the J gene TRBJ1-5; 7 nucleotides line up with TRBD1. The CDR3 loop spans 14 amino acids. With 5 bases clipped from V and 7 bases from J, the junction kept 11 bases outside the gene matches. Germline V gene data show CDR1 as SQVTM and CDR2 as ANQGSEA. The CDR3 DNA follows: TGCAGCGTTCGGACAGGAGACCGGGGGCAGCCCCAGCATTTT. This translates into CSVRTGDRGQPQHF. Complete variable domain (other parts from reference TRBV29-1 and TRBJ1-5): SAVISQKPSRDICQRGTSLTIQCQVDSQVTMMFWYRQQPGQSLTLIATANQGSEATYESGFVIDKFPISRPNLTFSTLTVSNMSPEDSSIYLCSVRTGDRGQPQHFGDGTRLSIL.

About this clonotype itself: Given a much more abundant clone one base away, this may be a read error. The conserved final phenylalanine or tryptophan is absent from the CDR3, which likely points to a read error. The rearrangement uses TRBV20-1 and TRBJ2-1; TRBD2 aligns across 9 bases. The CDR3 totals 13 residues. Germline loops: CDR1 DFQATT, CDR2 SNEGSKA (reference sequence). The V gene end was trimmed by 4 bases and the J gene end by 6 bases; junction bases not matched to a gene: 4. The CDR3, as DNA: TGCAGTGCTAATGTACTAGCGGGCAATGAGCAGTTCTAC. Amino acids: CSANVLAGNEQFY.

This clonotype was counted many times. The rearrangement links TRBV29-1 to TRBJ2-1, with 9 bases lining up with TRBD1. Germline values: CDR1 SQVTM, CDR2 ANQGSEA. J was trimmed by 5 bases and V by 7 bases; bases with no gene match: 3. The CDR3 consists of 12 residues. The CDR3 region is CSGDRVDNEQFF. The CDR3 DNA is TGCAGCGGGGACAGGGTCGACAATGAGCAGTTCTTC.